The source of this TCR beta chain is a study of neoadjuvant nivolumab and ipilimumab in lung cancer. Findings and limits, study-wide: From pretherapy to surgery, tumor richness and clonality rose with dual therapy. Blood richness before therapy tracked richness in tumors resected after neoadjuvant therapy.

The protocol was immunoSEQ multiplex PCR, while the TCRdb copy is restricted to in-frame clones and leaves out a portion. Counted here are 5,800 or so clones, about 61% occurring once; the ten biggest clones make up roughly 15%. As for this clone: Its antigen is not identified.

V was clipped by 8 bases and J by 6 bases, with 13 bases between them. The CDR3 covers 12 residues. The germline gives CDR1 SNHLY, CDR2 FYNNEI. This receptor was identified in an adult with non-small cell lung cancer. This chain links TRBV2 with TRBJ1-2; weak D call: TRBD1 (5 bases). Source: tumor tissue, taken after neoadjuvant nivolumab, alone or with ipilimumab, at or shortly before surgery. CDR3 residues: CASRWGGDGYTF. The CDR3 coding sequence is TGTGCCAGCCGCTGGGGGGGGGATGGCTACACCTTC.